Listed here is a single T cell receptor (beta chain). Generated by immunoSEQ multiplex PCR, the TCRdb table keeps only in-frame clones and is missing some. The data show roughly 200,000 clones, over 80% seen once. Trimming left V 11 bases short and J 0 bases short, with 17 bases between. Germline assignment: CDR1 LGHDT and CDR2 YNNKEL (reference sequence). The CDR3 totals 15 residues. The sample is drawn from a study of blood T cell repertoires in COVID-19. The source material was PBMCs or T cells enriched from blood (not recorded which). The chain employs TRBV3-1 (or the pseudogene TRBV3-2) and TRBJ1-3, with D possibly matching TRBD1 (5 bases). The clonotype originates from a man in his thirties or forties who had recovered from COVID-19. CDR3 region: CASAWDGSSGNTIYF. For the CDR3, the DNA is TGTGCCTCCGCCTGGGACGGGAGCTCTGGAAACACCATATATTTT.